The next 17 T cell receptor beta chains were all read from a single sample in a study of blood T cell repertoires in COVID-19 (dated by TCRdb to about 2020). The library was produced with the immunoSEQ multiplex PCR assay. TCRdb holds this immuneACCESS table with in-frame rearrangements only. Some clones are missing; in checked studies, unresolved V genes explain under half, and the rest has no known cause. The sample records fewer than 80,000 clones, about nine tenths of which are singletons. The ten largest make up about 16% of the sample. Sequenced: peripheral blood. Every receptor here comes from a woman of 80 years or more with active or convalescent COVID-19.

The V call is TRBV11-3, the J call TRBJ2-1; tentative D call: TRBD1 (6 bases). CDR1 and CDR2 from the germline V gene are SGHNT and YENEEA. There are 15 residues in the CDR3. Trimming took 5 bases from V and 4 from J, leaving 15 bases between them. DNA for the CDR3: TGTGCCAGCAGCCTCCGGGACAAGAGTTACAATGAGCAGTTCTTC. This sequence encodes CASSLRDKSYNEQFF. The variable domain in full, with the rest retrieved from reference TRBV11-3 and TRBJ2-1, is EAGVVQSPRYKIIEKKQPVAFWCNPISGHNTLYWYLQNLGQGPELLIRYENEEAVDDSQLPKDRFSAERLKGVDSTLKIQPAELGDSAVYLCASSLRDKSYNEQFFGPGTRLTVL.

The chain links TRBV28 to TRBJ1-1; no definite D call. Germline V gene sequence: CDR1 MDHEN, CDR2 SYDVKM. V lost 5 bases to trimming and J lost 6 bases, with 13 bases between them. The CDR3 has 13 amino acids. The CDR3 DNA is TGTGCCAGCAGTCGGAGTAAAGTGGCTGAAGCTTTCTTT. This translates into CASSRSKVAEAFF.

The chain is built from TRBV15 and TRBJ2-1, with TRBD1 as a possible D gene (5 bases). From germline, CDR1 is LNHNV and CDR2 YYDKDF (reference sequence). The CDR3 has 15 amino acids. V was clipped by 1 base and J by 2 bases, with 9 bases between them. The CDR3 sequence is CATSRGAGTYNEQFF. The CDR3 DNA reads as TGTGCCACCAGCAGAGGGGCAGGGACCTACAATGAGCAGTTCTTC.

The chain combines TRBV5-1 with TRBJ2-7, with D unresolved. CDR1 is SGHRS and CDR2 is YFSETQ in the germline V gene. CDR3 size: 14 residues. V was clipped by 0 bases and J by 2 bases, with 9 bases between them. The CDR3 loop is CASSLGQKTYEQYF. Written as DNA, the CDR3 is TGCGCCAGCAGCTTGGGTCAGAAAACCTACGAGCAGTACTTC.

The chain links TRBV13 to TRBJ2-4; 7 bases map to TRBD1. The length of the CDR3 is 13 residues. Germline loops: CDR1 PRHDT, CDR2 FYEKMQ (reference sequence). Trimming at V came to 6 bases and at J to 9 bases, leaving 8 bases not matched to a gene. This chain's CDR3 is CASSQKQGSIQYF. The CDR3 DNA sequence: TGTGCCAGCAGTCAAAAACAGGGGAGCATTCAGTACTTC.

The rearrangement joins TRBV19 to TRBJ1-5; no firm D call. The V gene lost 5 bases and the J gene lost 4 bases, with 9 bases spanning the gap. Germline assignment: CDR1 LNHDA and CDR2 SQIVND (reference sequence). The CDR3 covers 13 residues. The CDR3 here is CASSGGGNQPQHF. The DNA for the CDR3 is TGTGCCAGTAGTGGTGGAGGGAATCAGCCCCAGCATTTT. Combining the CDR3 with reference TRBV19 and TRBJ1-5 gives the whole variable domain DGGITQSPKYLFRKEGQNVTLSCEQNLNHDAMYWYRQDPGQGLRLIYYSQIVNDFQKGDIAEGYSVSREKKESFPLTVTSAQKNPTAFYLCASSGGGNQPQHFGDGTRLSIL.

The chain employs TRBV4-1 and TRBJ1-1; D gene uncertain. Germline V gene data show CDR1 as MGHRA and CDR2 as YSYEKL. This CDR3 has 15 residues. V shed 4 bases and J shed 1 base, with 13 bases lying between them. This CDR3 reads CASSRPSEGNTEAFF. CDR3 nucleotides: TGCGCCAGCAGCCGCCCTTCGGAGGGGAACACTGAAGCTTTCTTT.

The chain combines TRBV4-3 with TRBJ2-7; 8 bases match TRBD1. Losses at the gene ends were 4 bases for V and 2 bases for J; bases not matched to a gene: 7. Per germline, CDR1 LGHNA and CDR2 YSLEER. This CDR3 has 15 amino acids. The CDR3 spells CASSRADRGPYEQYF. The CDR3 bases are TGCGCCAGCAGCCGGGCCGACAGGGGACCCTACGAGCAGTACTTC.

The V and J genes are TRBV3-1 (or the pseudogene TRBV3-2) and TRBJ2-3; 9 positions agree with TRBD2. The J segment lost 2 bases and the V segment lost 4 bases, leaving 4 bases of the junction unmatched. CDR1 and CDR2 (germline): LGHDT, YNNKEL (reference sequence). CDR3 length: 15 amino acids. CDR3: CASSPSSGATDTQYF. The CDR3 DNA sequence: TGTGCCAGCAGCCCATCTAGCGGGGCCACAGATACGCAGTATTTT.

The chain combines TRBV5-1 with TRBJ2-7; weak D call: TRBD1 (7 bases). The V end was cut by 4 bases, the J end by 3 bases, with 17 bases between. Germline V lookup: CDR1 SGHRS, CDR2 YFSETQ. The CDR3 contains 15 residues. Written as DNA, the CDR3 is TGCGCCAGCAGCCCCCTGCAGGGGGGAAACTACGAGCAGTACTTC. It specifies CASSPLQGGNYEQYF.

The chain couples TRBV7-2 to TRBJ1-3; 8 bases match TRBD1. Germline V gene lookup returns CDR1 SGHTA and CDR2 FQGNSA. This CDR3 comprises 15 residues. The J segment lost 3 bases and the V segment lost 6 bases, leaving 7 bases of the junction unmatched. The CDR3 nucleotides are TGTGCCAGCAGTCTTGGACAGGGTGGTGGAAACACCATATATTTT. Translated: CASSLGQGGGNTIYF.

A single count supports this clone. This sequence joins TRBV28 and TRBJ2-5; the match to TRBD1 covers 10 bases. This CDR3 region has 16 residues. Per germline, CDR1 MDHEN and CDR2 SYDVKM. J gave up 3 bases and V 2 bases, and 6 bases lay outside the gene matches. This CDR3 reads CASSLPRTGGEETQYF. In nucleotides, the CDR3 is TGTGCCAGCAGTTTACCAAGGACAGGGGGTGAAGAGACCCAGTACTTC.

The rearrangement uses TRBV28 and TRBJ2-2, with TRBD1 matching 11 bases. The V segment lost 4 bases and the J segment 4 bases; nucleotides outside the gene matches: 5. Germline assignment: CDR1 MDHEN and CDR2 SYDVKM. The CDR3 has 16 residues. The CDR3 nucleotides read TGTGCCAGCAGTTCCCCGGGACAGGGGGTCACCGGGGAGCTGTTTTTT. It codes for CASSSPGQGVTGELFF.

Written as DNA, the CDR3 is TGTGCCAGCAGCCTCCTAATGGGGGGGCGGGCCACCGGGGAGCTGTTTTTT. It encodes CASSLLMGGRATGELFF. The chain carries TRBV3-1 (or the pseudogene TRBV3-2) and TRBJ2-2, with D possibly matching TRBD2 (7 bases). The CDR3 sequence is 17 residues long. V was cut by 4 bases and J by 4 bases, with 19 bases left in between. The germline CDR1 and CDR2 sequences are LGHDT and YNNKEL (reference sequence).

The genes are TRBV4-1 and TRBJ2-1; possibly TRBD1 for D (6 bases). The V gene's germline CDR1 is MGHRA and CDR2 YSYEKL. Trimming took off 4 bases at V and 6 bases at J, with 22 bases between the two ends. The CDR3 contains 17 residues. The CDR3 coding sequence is TGCGCCAGCAGCCCTATACTTACAGGGCGACGGGCCAATGAGCAGTTCTTC. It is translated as CASSPILTGRRANEQFF.

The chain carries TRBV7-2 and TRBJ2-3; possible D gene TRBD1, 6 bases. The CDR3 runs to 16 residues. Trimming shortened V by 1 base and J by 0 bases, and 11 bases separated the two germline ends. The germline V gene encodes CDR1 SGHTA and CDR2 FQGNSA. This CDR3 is CASSLEGGTSTDTQYF. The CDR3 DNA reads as TGTGCCAGCAGCTTAGAAGGGGGTACTAGCACAGATACGCAGTATTTT.

The CDR3 DNA follows: TGTGCCAGCAGCCGGACAGGGGACAATCAGCCCCAGCATTTT. Translation gives CASSRTGDNQPQHF. The chain recombines TRBV7-9 with TRBJ1-5; 9 positions match TRBD1. V shed 5 bases and J 3 bases; nucleotides not matched to a gene: 2. This CDR3 region has 14 residues. CDR1 is SEHNR and CDR2 is FQNEAQ in the germline V gene (reference sequence).